This is a list of T cell receptor beta chains from one sample in a study of cytomegalovirus exposure and HLA in healthy donors. The protocol was immunoSEQ multiplex PCR, while the TCRdb copy is restricted to in-frame clones and leaves out a portion. This sample carries about 190,000 clones, 86% of them seen once, and the ten largest clones take roughly 1.5%. Source material: PBMCs. The source is a woman younger than 35 in good health and CMV-seronegative. Both conserved end residues are part of each CDR3. Fields, in order: clone size, D gene, V gene, J gene, CDR3 DNA, CDR3 protein. A D gene is named only where the DNA matches it firmly. A row's size may be missing; if present it is once, few, many or a size class.

>-|TRBD1|TRBV27|TRBJ1-2
TGTGCCAGCAGTTTCCCAGGGGGCGCGGGTGGCTACACCTTC
CASSFPGGAGGYTF
>-|-|TRBV18|TRBJ2-5
TGTGCCAGCTCGCCCATAACAGGGACGAAGGAGACCCAGTACTTC
CASSPITGTKETQYF
>few|-|TRBV5-1|TRBJ2-2
TGCGCCAGCAGCTTGACTGTGTCCGGGGAGCTGTTTTTT
CASSLTVSGELFF
>-|-|TRBV9|TRBJ1-2
TGTGCCAGCAGCGTAGCGGCCAGGTATTACCCACACTATGGCTACACCTTC
CASSVAARYYPHYGYTF
>-|-|TRBV27|TRBJ1-5
TGTGCCAGCAGTTTATGGGGGGACTATCAGCCCCAGCATTTT
CASSLWGDYQPQHF
>once|-|TRBV27|TRBJ2-6
TGTGCCAGCAGTTTAGGACCCAGGGGCAAACCAAGCTCTGGGGCCAACGTCCTGACTTTC
CASSLGPRGKPSSGANVLTF
>-|-|TRBV30|TRBJ1-1
TGTGCCTGGAGTAGGGGAATGAACACTGAAGCTTTCTTT
CAWSRGMNTEAFF
>-|TRBD1|TRBV6-1|TRBJ2-2
TGTGCCAGCAGTGGGGACAGGGAAAGGAGCACCGGGGAGCTGTTTTTT
CASSGDRERSTGELFF
>-|-|TRBV29-1|TRBJ2-7
TGCAGCGTTGAAGGAGGCAACTCCTACGAGCAGTACTTC
CSVEGGNSYEQYF
>few|TRBD1|TRBV7-9|TRBJ2-6
TGTGCCAGCAGCTTTATGGCGGGACAGGGGTCTGGGGCCAACGTCCTGACTTTC
CASSFMAGQGSGANVLTF
>-|TRBD1|TRBV6-5|TRBJ2-7
TGTGCCAGCAGTCGCCACCACAGGGGGAGTTACGAGCAGTACTTC
CASSRHHRGSYEQYF
>-|TRBD2|TRBV30|TRBJ2-7
TGTGCCTGGAGCAGGCGGGGGAGCAGCTCCTACGAGCAGTACTTC
CAWSRRGSSSYEQYF
>-|-|TRBV7-6|TRBJ2-2
TGTGCCAGCAGCTTAGGAAGGTCCAGGGGATGGGACGCCGGGGAGCTGTTTTTT
CASSLGRSRGWDAGELFF
>-|-|TRBV5-6|TRBJ1-2
TGTGCCAGCAGCTCTGAACAGGGTACTGGCTACACCTTC
CASSSEQGTGYTF
>once|-|TRBV28|TRBJ1-1
TGTGCCAGCAGGCAGGTGGCCAGTGCCACTGAAGCTTTCTTT
CASRQVASATEAFF
>-|-|TRBV19|TRBJ1-2
TGTGCCAGTAGTATATCAGGGTTCGGAGATGGCTACACCTTC
CASSISGFGDGYTF
>-|TRBD2|TRBV18|TRBJ2-7
TGTGCCAGCTCACCAGTGGGACTAGCGGGTGGTTACGAGCAGTACTTC
CASSPVGLAGGYEQYF
>-|-|TRBV19|TRBJ1-1
TGTGCCAGTAGCCTCCGGGGGAGACTACCCACTGAAGCTTTCTTT
CASSLRGRLPTEAFF
>-|TRBD1|TRBV12-5|TRBJ2-7
TGTGCTAACCATTACCGGGACAGGGGCTACGAGCAGTACTTC
CANHYRDRGYEQYF
>-|-|TRBV19|TRBJ2-6
TGTGCCAGTAGTAAGAGCTCTGGGGCCAACGTCCTGACTTTC
CASSKSSGANVLTF
>-|-|TRBV4-1|TRBJ2-2
TGCGCCAGCAGCCAAGAAACTACCGGGGAGCTGTTTTTT
CASSQETTGELFF
>-|TRBD2|TRBV5-1|TRBJ2-1
TGCGCCAGCAGCACAAAAGTAGCGGGATGGGCCTACAATGAGCAGTTCTTC
CASSTKVAGWAYNEQFF
>-|-|TRBV6-1|TRBJ1-1
TGTGCCAGCAGTGCCCTGGGACAGAACACTGAAGCTTTCTTT
CASSALGQNTEAFF
>once|TRBD1|TRBV5-4|TRBJ1-2
TGTGCCAGCAGCTTGTACAGGACAGGCCGATACACCTTC
CASSLYRTGRYTF
>-|-|TRBV9|TRBJ2-6
TGTGCCAGCAGCCCCCTGGGGGCCAACGTCCTGACTTTC
CASSPLGANVLTF
>-|-|TRBV7-8|TRBJ2-5
TGTGCCAGCAGCTTAGAGCTAGTAGAGACCCAGTACTTC
CASSLELVETQYF
>once|TRBD1|TRBV5-1|TRBJ2-3
TGCGCCAGCAGCGATCCAGGGGGCGCAGATACGCAGTATTTT
CASSDPGGADTQYF
>-|TRBD1|TRBV6-5|TRBJ2-2
TGTGCCAGCAGATCGGGACAGGTTAGGACCGGGGAGCTGTTTTTT
CASRSGQVRTGELFF
>-|TRBD1|TRBV5-1|TRBJ2-7
TGCGCCAGCAGCTTGGGCAGGGGGTCCTACGAGCAGTACTTC
CASSLGRGSYEQYF
>-|-|TRBV6-5|TRBJ2-7
TGTGCCAGCAGTTACGGGGGGGGGCACTACGAGCAGTACTTC
CASSYGGGHYEQYF
>many|TRBD1|TRBV6-4|TRBJ1-5
TGTGCCAGCAGTGACGGGACAGGGGGCAATCAGCCCCAGCATTTT
CASSDGTGGNQPQHF
>-|TRBD1|TRBV11-3|TRBJ2-1
TGTGCCAGCAGCTTAGGAGGACAGGTGAATGAGCAGTTCTTC
CASSLGGQVNEQFF
>-|TRBD2|TRBV11-3|TRBJ2-2
TGTGCCAGCAGCGGTAGCGGGGGGAACACCGGGGAGCTGTTTTTT
CASSGSGGNTGELFF
>-|-|TRBV2|TRBJ1-3
TGTGCCAGCAGTCCTACCGGTGGGGGGTCTGGAAACACCATATATTTT
CASSPTGGGSGNTIYF
>-|TRBD2|TRBV4-1|TRBJ2-1
TGCGCCAGCAGCCGAGCGGGGGGCTTTTCGCATGAGCAGTTCTTC
CASSRAGGFSHEQFF
>-|TRBD1|TRBV5-4|TRBJ1-4
TGTGCCAGCACCTCCAAGGACAGGGTTAGGGAAAAACTGTTTTTT
CASTSKDRVREKLFF
>-|-|TRBV27|TRBJ2-5
TGTGCCAGCAGTTTATCGATCAGTCAAGAGACCCAGTACTTC
CASSLSISQETQYF
>once|-|TRBV30|TRBJ1-5
TGTGCCTGGAGTGTTAGGGGTAACCAGCCCCAGCATTTT
CAWSVRGNQPQHF
>-|TRBD1|TRBV7-9|TRBJ2-5
TGTGCCAGCAGCTACAGGACAGGACAAGAGACCCAGTACTTC
CASSYRTGQETQYF
>-|TRBD2|TRBV19|TRBJ2-1
TGTGCCAGTAGTATTCTTAGCGGGAGGGGCTACAATGAGCAGTTCTTC
CASSILSGRGYNEQFF
>-|-|TRBV15|TRBJ1-5
TGTGCCACCAGCAGCAAAGACTTACGACAGACTAGCAATCAGCCCCAGCATTTT
CATSSKDLRQTSNQPQHF
>few|-|TRBV30|TRBJ1-1
TGTGCCTGGAGTGGGGCCCAGGGCTGGACTGAAGCTTTCTTT
CAWSGAQGWTEAFF
>-|TRBD2|TRBV4-2|TRBJ2-3
TGTGCCAGCAGCGCCGGGACTAGCGGGGGCACAGATACGCAGTATTTT
CASSAGTSGGTDTQYF
>-|-|TRBV14|TRBJ2-5
TGTGCCAGCAGTGGCTACCAAGAGACCCAGTACTTC
CASSGYQETQYF
>few|TRBD2|TRBV18|TRBJ2-7
TGTGCCAGCTCACCAGGGACTAGCGGGTTCTCCTACGAGCAGTACTTC
CASSPGTSGFSYEQYF
>-|-|TRBV29-1|TRBJ1-2
TGCAGCGTTGTTCAGGGGAACTATGGCTACACCTTC
CSVVQGNYGYTF
>-|-|TRBV25-1|TRBJ2-6
TGTGCCAGCAGTGACCAGAGACTAGGCTCTGGGGCCAACGTCCTGACTTTC
CASSDQRLGSGANVLTF
>-|-|TRBV6-5|TRBJ1-1
TGTGCCAGCAGTTACGCCCGGCAGGGGACCGACACTGAAGCTTTCTTT
CASSYARQGTDTEAFF
>few|-|TRBV2|TRBJ1-1
TGTGCCAGCACCGAAAGATTTTGGGGCGACAGAACGAACACTGAAGCTTTCTTT
CASTERFWGDRTNTEAFF
>-|-|TRBV27|TRBJ2-7
TGTGCCAGCAGTCCCTATGTTAGCTCCTACGAGCAGTACTTC
CASSPYVSSYEQYF
>-|-|TRBV5-6|TRBJ1-3
TGTGCCAGCAGCCTGTACTCTGGAAACACCATATATTTT
CASSLYSGNTIYF
>-|-|TRBV28|TRBJ2-2
TGTGCCAGCAGTTCAGAGGGGATTGGGACTTGGATGGTTTTAACCGGGGAGCTGTTTTTT
CASSSEGIGTWMVLTGELFF
>-|-|TRBV5-5|TRBJ1-6
TGTGCCAGCAGCTTACGTACAAATTCACCCCTCCACTTT
CASSLRTNSPLHF
>once|-|TRBV19|TRBJ2-7
TGTGCCAGTAGTAGCCCGAGGGGGACCTACGAGCAGTACTTC
CASSSPRGTYEQYF